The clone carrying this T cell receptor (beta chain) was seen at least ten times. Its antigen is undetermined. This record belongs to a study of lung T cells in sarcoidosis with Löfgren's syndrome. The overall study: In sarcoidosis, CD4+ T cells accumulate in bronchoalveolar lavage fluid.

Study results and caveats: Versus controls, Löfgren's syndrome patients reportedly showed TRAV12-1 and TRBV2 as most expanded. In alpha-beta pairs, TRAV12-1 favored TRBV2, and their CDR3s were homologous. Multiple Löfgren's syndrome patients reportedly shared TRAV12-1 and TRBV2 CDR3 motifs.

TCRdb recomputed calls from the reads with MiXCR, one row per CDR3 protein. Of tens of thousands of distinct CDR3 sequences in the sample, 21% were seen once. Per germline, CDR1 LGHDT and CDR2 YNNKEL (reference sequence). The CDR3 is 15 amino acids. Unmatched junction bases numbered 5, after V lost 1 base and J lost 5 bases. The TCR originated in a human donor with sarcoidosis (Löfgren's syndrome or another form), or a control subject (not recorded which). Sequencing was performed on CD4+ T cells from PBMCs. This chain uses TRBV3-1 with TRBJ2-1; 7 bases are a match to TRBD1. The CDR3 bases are TGTGCCAGCAGCCAAGGTCCGGGACAGAACAATGAGCAGTTCTTC. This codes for CASSQGPGQNNEQFF.